The 4 T cell receptor beta chains reported below all come from one sample, sequenced in a study of shared clonotypes between healthy human individuals. Assay used: immunoSEQ multiplex PCR; TCRdb lists only in-frame clones, some missing. The sample records approximately 940,000 clones, approximately 76% being singletons. The sequencing input was memory CD4+ T cells sorted from blood. The subset denotes: CD45RA-negative fraction. The source is a man aged 18 to 30 in good health.

This sequence joins TRBV6-6 and TRBJ1-2; D call uncertain. The germline V and J ends were trimmed by 2 bases and 12 bases, with 19 bases remaining between them. The CDR3 consists of 14 residues. Germline loops: CDR1 MNHNY, CDR2 SVGAGI (reference sequence). The CDR3 protein is CASSYRPSERLHTF. DNA for the CDR3: TGTGCCAGCAGTTACCGACCGAGCGAGAGGTTGCACACCTTC.

The chain is built from TRBV27 and TRBJ2-6, with no clear D. The ends were cut back, 5 bases at V and 0 bases at J, with 8 bases in the middle. The CDR3 is 15 residues long. Germline V gene data show CDR1 as MNHEY and CDR2 as SMNVEV (reference sequence). CDR3 DNA: TGTGCCAGCAGTGTCTATAGCTCTGGGGCCAACGTCCTGACTTTC. This encodes CASSVYSSGANVLTF.

The chain has TRBV5-8 and TRBJ1-2; 7 nucleotides align to TRBD1. Per the germline V gene, CDR1 is SGHTS and CDR2 is YDEGEE. Unmatched junction bases numbered 4, after V lost 1 base and J lost 4 bases. The CDR3 runs 14 residues. This CDR3 reads CASSLPGTVYGYTF. The CDR3 nucleotides are TGTGCCAGCAGCTTGCCCGGGACAGTCTATGGCTACACCTTC.

The chain recombines TRBV2 with TRBJ2-5, with 7 nucleotides matching TRBD2. This CDR3 contains 15 residues. V shed 5 bases and J 5 bases; nucleotides not matched to a gene: 11. The V gene's germline CDR1 is SNHLY and CDR2 FYNNEI. DNA of the CDR3: TGTGCCAGCAGTCAAGGACTAGTTAAGGGGGAGACCCAGTACTTC. Protein product: CASSQGLVKGETQYF.